This T cell receptor beta chain was documented in a study of post-analysis software for immune sequencing data. Study-wide results and limits: By F measure, samples from a shared preparation batch strongly co-clustered. Significantly lower normalized Chao1 diversity was seen in multiple sclerosis patients than in controls. Five TRBV segments, TRBV5-6, TRBV5-1 and TRBV20-1 among them, were found more frequent in patients than controls.

Germline CDR1 reads SQVTM; CDR2 reads ANQGSEA. V was shortened by 4 bases and J by 0 bases, with 5 bases between the two germline ends. The CDR3 is made up of 12 amino acids. This clonotype has a count of ten or more. The target antigen is unknown. TCR beta libraries were prepared from cDNA with unique molecular identifiers. About 500,000 cDNA molecules came from about 1 to 10 million T cells. TCRdb recomputed calls from the PCR reads with MiXCR, one row per CDR3 protein. This sample yields 180,000 or so distinct CDR3 sequences, of which around 30% are seen a single time; roughly 3.4% belongs to the top ten.

This receptor was taken from a girl between 2 and 17 years old with multiple sclerosis. The specimen was blood. This rearrangement joins TRBV29-1 to TRBJ2-3; D is unresolved. As DNA, the CDR3 is TGCAGCGTTGCAGCCAGCACAGATACGCAGTATTTT. Translating gives CSVAASTDTQYF.